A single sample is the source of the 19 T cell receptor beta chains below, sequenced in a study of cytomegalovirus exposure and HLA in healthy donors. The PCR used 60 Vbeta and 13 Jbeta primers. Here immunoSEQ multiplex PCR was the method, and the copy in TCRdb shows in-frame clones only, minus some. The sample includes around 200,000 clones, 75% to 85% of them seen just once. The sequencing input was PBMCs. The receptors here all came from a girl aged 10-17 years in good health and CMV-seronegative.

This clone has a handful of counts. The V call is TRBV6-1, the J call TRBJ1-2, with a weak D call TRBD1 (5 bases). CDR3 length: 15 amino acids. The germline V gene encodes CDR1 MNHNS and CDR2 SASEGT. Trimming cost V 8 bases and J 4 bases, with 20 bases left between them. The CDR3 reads CASLHTQGGIYGYTF. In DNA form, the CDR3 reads TGTGCCAGCCTGCATACCCAGGGAGGAATCTATGGCTACACCTTC.

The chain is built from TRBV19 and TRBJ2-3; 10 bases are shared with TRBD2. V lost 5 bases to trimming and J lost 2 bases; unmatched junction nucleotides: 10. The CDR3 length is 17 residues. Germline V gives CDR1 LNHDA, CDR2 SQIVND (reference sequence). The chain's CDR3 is CASSDPASGRITDTQYF. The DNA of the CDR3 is TGTGCCAGTAGTGACCCCGCTAGCGGGAGAATCACAGATACGCAGTATTTT.

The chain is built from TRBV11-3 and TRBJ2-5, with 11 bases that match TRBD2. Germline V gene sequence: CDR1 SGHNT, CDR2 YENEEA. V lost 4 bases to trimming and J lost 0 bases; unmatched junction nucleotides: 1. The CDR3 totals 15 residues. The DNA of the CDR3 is TGTGCCAGCAGCTCGGGACTAGCGGACCAAGAGACCCAGTACTTC. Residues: CASSSGLADQETQYF.

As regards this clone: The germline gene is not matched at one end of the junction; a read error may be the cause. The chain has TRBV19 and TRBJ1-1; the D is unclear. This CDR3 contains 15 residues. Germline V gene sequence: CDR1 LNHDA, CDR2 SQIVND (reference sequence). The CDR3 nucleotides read TGTGCCGGTAGCCTTTTCGGCGGAGCGAACACTGAAGCTTTCTTT. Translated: CAGSLFGGANTEAFF.

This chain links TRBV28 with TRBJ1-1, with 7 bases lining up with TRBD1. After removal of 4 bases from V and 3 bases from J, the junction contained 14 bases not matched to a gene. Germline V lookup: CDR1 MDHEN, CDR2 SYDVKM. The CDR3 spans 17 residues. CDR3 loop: CASSYPGYRGVDTEAFF. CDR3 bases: TGTGCCAGCAGTTACCCCGGCTACAGGGGAGTGGACACTGAAGCTTTCTTT.

CDR3 loop: CASSLAGRGHGYTF. CDR3 DNA: TGTGCCAGCAGCTTAGCGGGCAGGGGGCATGGCTACACCTTC. The rearrangement links TRBV13 to TRBJ1-2; 8 bases match TRBD1. With 1 base clipped from V and 6 bases from J, the junction kept 4 bases outside the gene matches. CDR1 is PRHDT and CDR2 is FYEKMQ in the germline V gene (reference sequence). This CDR3 region has 14 residues.

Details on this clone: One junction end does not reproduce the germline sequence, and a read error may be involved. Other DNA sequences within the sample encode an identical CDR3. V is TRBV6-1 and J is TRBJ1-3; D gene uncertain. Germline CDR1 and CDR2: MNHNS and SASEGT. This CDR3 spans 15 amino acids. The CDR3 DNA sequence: TGTGCTAGCAGTGGATCAGTTGTCCCTGGAAACACCATATATTTT. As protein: CASSGSVVPGNTIYF.

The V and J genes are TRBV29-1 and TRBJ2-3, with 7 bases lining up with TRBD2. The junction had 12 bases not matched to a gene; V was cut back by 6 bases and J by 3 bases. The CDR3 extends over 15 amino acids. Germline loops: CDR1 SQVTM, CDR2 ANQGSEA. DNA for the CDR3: TGCAGCGTGGCGAGCGGGGCGGGTAAGACAGATACGCAGTATTTT. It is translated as CSVASGAGKTDTQYF.

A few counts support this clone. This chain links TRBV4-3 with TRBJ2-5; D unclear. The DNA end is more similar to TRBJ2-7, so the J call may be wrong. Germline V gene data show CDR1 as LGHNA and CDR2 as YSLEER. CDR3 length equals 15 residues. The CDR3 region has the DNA TGCGCCAGCAGCCAAGCGTTCTCTAGAATCTACGAGCAGTACTTC. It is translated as CASSQAFSRIYEQYF.

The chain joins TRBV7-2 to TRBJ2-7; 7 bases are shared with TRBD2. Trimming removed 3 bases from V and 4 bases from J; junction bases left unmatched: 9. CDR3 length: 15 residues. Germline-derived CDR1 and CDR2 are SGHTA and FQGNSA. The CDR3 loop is CASSFKSGGTYEQYF. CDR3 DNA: TGTGCCAGCAGCTTTAAATCGGGGGGTACTTACGAGCAGTACTTC.

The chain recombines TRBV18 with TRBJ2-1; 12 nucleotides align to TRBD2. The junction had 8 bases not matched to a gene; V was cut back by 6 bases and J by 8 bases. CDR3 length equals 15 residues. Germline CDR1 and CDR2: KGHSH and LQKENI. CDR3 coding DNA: TGTGCCAGCTCGCCAACTAGCGGGAGGATGGATGAGCAGTTCTTC. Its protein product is CASSPTSGRMDEQFF.

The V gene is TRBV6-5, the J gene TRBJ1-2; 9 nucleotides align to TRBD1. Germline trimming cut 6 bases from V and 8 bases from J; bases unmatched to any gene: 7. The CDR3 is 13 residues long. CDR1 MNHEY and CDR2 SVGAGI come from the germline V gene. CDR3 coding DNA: TGTGCCAGCAGCGCCACAGGGGGCGTAGGCTACACCTTC. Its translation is CASSATGGVGYTF.

CDR3 in amino acids: CASSMGGQPQHF. The CDR3 bases are TGTGCCAGTAGTATGGGGGGTCAGCCCCAGCATTTT. The rearrangement joins TRBV19 to TRBJ1-5, with D possibly being TRBD1 (5 bases). Trimming stripped 3 bases from V and 6 bases from J, with 6 bases between. The CDR3 length is 12 residues. In germline, CDR1 is LNHDA, CDR2 SQIVND (reference sequence).

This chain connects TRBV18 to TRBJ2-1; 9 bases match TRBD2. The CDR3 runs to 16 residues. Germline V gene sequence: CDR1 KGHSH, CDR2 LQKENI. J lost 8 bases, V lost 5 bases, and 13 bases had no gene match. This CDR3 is CASSARVAGAEYEQFF. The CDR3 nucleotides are TGTGCCAGCTCAGCACGTGTAGCGGGGGCTGAATATGAGCAGTTCTTC.

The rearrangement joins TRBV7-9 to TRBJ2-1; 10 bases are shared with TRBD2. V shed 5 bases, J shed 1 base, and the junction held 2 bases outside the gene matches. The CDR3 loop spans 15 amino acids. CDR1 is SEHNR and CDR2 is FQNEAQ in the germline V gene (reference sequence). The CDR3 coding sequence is TGTGCCAGCAGCCAACTAGCGGGGTCCTACAATGAGCAGTTCTTC. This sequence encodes CASSQLAGSYNEQFF.

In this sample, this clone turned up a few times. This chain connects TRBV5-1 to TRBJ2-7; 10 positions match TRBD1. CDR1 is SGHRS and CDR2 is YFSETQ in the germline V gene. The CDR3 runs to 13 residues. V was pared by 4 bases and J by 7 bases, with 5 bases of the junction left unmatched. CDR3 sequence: CASSTGTGVEQYF. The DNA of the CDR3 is TGCGCCAGCAGCACCGGGACAGGGGTTGAGCAGTACTTC.

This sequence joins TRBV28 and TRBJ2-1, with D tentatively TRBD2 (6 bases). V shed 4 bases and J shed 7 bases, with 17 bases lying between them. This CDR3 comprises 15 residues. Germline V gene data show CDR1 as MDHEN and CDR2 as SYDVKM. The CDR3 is CASSSLARVLNEQFF. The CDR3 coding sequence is TGTGCCAGCAGTTCCCTAGCGAGGGTACTAAATGAGCAGTTCTTC.

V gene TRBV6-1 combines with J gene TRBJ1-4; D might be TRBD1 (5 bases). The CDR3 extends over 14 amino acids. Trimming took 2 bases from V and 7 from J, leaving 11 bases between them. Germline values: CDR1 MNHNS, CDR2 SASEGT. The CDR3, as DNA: TGTGCCAGCAGTGAACTCAGGGAGGGTGAAAAACTGTTTTTT. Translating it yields CASSELREGEKLFF.

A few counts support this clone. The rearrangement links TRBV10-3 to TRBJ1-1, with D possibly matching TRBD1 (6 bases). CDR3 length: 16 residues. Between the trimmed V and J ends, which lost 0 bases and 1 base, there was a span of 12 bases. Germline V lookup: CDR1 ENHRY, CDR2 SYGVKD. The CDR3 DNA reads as TGTGCCATCAGTGAGTCGTGGGGGCGCGGGAACACTGAAGCTTTCTTT. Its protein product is CAISESWGRGNTEAFF.